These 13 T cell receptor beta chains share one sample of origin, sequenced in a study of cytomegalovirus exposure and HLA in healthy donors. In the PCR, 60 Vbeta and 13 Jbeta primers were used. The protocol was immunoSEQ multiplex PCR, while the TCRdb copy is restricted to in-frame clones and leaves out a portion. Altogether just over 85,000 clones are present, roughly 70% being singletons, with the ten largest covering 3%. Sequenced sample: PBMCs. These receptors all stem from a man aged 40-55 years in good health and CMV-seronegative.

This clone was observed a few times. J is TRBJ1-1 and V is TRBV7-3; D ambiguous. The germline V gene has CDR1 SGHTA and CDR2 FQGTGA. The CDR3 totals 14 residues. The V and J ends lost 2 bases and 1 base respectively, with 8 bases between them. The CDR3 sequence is CASSLGHSNTEAFF. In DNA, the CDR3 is TGTGCCAGCAGCTTAGGGCATTCGAACACTGAAGCTTTCTTT.

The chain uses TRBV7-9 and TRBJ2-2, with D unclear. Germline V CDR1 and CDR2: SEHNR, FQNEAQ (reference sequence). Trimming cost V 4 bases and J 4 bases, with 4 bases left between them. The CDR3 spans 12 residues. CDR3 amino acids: CASSSRTGELFF. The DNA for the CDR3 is TGTGCCAGCAGCTCGCGCACCGGGGAGCTGTTTTTT.

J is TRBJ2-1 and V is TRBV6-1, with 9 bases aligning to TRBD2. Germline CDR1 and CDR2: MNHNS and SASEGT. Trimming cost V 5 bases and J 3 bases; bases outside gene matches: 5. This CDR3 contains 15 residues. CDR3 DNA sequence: TGTGCCAGCAGTAACTTAGCGGGAGACTACAATGAGCAGTTCTTC. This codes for CASSNLAGDYNEQFF.

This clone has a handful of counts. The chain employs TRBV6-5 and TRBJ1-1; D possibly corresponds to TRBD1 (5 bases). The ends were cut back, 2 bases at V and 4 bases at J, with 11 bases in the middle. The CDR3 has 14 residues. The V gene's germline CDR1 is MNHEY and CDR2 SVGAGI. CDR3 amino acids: CASSYDSPGTEAFF. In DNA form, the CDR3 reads TGTGCCAGCAGTTACGACAGTCCTGGCACTGAAGCTTTCTTT.

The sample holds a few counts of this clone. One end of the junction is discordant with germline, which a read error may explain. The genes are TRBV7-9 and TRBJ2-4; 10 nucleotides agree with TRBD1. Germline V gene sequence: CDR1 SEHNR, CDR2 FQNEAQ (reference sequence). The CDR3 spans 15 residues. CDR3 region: CSSSPGQGIWNIQYF. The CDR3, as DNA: TGTTCCAGCAGCCCGGGACAGGGGATTTGGAACATTCAGTACTTC.

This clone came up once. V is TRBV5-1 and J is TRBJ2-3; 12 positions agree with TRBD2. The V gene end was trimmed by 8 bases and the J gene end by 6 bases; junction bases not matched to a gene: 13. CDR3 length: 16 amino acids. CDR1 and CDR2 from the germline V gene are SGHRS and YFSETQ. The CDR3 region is CASTDLAGGPLDTQYF. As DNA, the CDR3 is TGCGCCAGTACCGACCTAGCGGGGGGGCCGTTGGATACGCAGTATTTT.

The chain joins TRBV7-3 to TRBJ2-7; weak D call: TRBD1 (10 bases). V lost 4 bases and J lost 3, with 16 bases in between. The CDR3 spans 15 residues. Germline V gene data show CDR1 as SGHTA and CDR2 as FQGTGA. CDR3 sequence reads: CASSSSGDRGYEQYF. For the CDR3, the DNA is TGTGCCAGCAGCTCTAGCGGGGACAGGGGCTACGAGCAGTACTTC.

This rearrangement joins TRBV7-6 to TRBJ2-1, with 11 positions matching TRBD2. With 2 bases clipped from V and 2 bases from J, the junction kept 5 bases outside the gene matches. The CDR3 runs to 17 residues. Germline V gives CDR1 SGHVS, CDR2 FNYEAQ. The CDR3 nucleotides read TGTGCCAGCAGCTTATCCCTAGCGGGGGGCACCTACAATGAGCAGTTCTTC. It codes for CASSLSLAGGTYNEQFF.

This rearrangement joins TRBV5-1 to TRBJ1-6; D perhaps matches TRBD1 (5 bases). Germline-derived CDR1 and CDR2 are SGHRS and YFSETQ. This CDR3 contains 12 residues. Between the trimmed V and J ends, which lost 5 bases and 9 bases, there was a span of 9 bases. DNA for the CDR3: TGCGCCAGCAGGGAGGGGATTTCACCCCTCCACTTT. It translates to CASREGISPLHF.

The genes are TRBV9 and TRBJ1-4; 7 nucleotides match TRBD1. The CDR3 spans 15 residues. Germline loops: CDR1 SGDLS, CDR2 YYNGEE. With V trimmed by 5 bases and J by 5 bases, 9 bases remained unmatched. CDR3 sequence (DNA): TGTGCCAGCAGTGAGGGGGACAGCCTCAATGAAAAACTGTTTTTT. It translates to CASSEGDSLNEKLFF.

The CDR3 sequence is CASSLSGRRTGGTQGSYEQYF. The CDR3 nucleotides read TGTGCCAGTAGTCTATCAGGCCGAAGGACAGGGGGCACGCAGGGCTCCTACGAGCAGTACTTC. The V gene is TRBV19, the J gene TRBJ2-7; the match to TRBD1 covers 11 bases. This CDR3 has 21 residues. V shed 5 bases and J 0 bases; nucleotides not matched to a gene: 21. Germline CDR1 is LNHDA and CDR2 is SQIVND (reference sequence).

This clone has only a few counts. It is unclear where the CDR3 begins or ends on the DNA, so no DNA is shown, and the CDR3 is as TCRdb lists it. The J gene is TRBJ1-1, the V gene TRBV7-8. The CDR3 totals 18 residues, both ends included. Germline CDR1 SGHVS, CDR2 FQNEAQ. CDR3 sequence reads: CASSLVFLRGGRFSEAFF.

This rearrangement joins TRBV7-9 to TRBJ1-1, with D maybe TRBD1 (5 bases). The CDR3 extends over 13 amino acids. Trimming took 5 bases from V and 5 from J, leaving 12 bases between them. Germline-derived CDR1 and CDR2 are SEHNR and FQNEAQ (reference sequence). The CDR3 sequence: CASSPRGRTEAFF. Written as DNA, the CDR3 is TGTGCCAGCAGCCCGCGGGGGAGAACTGAAGCTTTCTTT.